Listed here are 25 T cell receptor beta chains from one sample, sequenced in a study of blood T cell repertoires in COVID-19. Using immunoSEQ multiplex PCR, the repertoire was profiled, and TCRdb retains in-frame clones only, with some absent. The sample shows roughly 250,000 clones, around 89% of them seen only once. Sequencing input: PBMCs or T cells enriched from blood (not recorded which). The receptors come from a man in his forties or fifties who had been exposed to COVID-19.

The rearrangement joins TRBV30 to TRBJ1-2, with a tentative D call TRBD1 (5 bases). Germline assignment: CDR1 GTSNPN and CDR2 SVGIG (reference sequence). V lost 5 bases to trimming and J lost 1 base, with 11 bases between them. The CDR3 consists of 13 residues. This chain's CDR3 is CAWGTTRNYGYTF. DNA for the CDR3: TGTGCCTGGGGGACGACACGTAACTATGGCTACACCTTC.

V and J are TRBV5-4 and TRBJ2-5; TRBD1 matches at 12 bases. Trimming at V came to 4 bases and at J to 5 bases, leaving 6 bases not matched to a gene. This CDR3 is 15 amino acids long. The germline CDR1 and CDR2 sequences are SGHNT and YYREEE (reference sequence). The CDR3 DNA is TGTGCCAGCAGCCTAGGGACAGGGGGCTTGGAGACCCAGTACTTC. Its translation: CASSLGTGGLETQYF.

CDR3 sequence reads: CASSFGRSSGNTIYF. CDR3 DNA sequence: TGTGCCAGCAGCTTTGGGAGAAGCTCTGGAAACACCATATATTTT. The chain employs TRBV5-8 and TRBJ1-3, with unresolved D. Between the trimmed V and J ends, which lost 2 bases and 0 bases, there was a span of 9 bases. The CDR3 consists of 15 residues. Germline V gene lookup returns CDR1 SGHTS and CDR2 YDEGEE.

The chain combines TRBV9 with TRBJ1-2; 11 bases are a match to TRBD1. Germline V gene sequence: CDR1 SGDLS, CDR2 YYNGEE. The length of the CDR3 is 14 residues. The trim removed 4 bases at V and 4 bases at J, leaving 3 bases unmatched. CDR3 sequence: CASSTGQGAYGYTF. As DNA, the CDR3 is TGTGCCAGCAGCACTGGACAGGGGGCCTATGGCTACACCTTC.

V is TRBV4-2 and J is TRBJ2-1; the D is unclear. Per the germline V gene, CDR1 is LGHNA and CDR2 is YNFKEQ. This CDR3 has 14 amino acids. V dropped 1 base and J dropped 9 bases, with 13 bases sitting between them. This CDR3 reads CASSQGPNRVEQFF. Written as DNA, the CDR3 is TGTGCCAGCAGCCAAGGGCCAAACCGGGTTGAGCAGTTCTTC.

CDR3: CASSLSYGNEQFF. As DNA, the CDR3 is TGTGCCAGCAGTTTATCGTACGGGAATGAGCAGTTCTTC. The genes are TRBV27 and TRBJ2-1, with no clear D. Germline assignment: CDR1 MNHEY and CDR2 SMNVEV (reference sequence). V was pared by 0 bases and J by 7 bases, with 7 bases between. This CDR3 comprises 13 residues.

V is TRBV4-2 and J is TRBJ1-5, with 8 bases matching TRBD1. The V segment lost 0 bases and the J segment 7 bases; nucleotides outside the gene matches: 11. The CDR3 is 17 residues long. The V gene's germline CDR1 is LGHNA and CDR2 YNFKEQ. CDR3 loop: CASSQDPPTGENQPQHF. CDR3 DNA sequence: TGTGCCAGCAGCCAAGATCCCCCGACAGGGGAGAACCAGCCCCAGCATTTT.

V usage is TRBV2 and J usage is TRBJ2-5; 9 bases line up with TRBD2. The CDR3 has 14 amino acids. The germline gives CDR1 SNHLY, CDR2 FYNNEI. The CDR3: CAPSGAGGRETQYF. CDR3 coding DNA: TGTGCACCCAGTGGGGCGGGGGGGCGAGAGACCCAGTACTTC.

This clone has a handful of counts. This chain joins TRBV10-1 and TRBJ2-2; D might be TRBD2 (6 bases). CDR3 length: 14 amino acids. The germline CDR1 and CDR2 sequences are WNHNN and SYGVQD (reference sequence). V was clipped by 5 bases and J by 2 bases, with 9 bases between them. The CDR3 is CASSLLANTGELFF. As DNA, the CDR3 is TGCGCCAGCAGTCTACTAGCTAACACCGGGGAGCTGTTTTTT.

V is TRBV15 and J is TRBJ1-1; D gene uncertain. Germline V gene data show CDR1 as LNHNV and CDR2 as YYDKDF (reference sequence). Trimming cost V 1 base and J 0 bases, with 12 bases left between them. The CDR3 covers 16 residues. As DNA, the CDR3 is TGTGCCACCAGCAGAGGAGGCGCCATTATGAACACTGAAGCTTTCTTT. Its protein product is CATSRGGAIMNTEAFF.

The genes are TRBV6-1 and TRBJ2-7, with D unresolved. Trimming took 2 bases from V and 2 from J, leaving 7 bases between them. CDR1 is MNHNS and CDR2 is SASEGT in the germline V gene. There are 13 residues in the CDR3. CDR3 nucleotide sequence: TGTGCCAGCAGTGAAAGCGCTACCTACGAGCAGTACGTC. This gives the protein CASSESATYEQYV.

The rearrangement joins TRBV19 to TRBJ1-2; D not resolved. The V gene lost 3 bases and the J gene lost 2 bases, with 7 bases spanning the gap. Germline V gene data show CDR1 as LNHDA and CDR2 as SQIVND (reference sequence). The CDR3 is 13 residues long. CDR3 in amino acids: CASSMNSNYGYTF. For the CDR3, the DNA is TGTGCCAGTAGTATGAATAGCAACTATGGCTACACCTTC.

This sequence joins TRBV19 and TRBJ2-5; 7 nucleotides match TRBD1. Looked up from germline, CDR1 is LNHDA and CDR2 is SQIVND (reference sequence). Trimming cost V 5 bases and J 5 bases; bases outside gene matches: 11. The CDR3 loop spans 15 amino acids. The CDR3 is CASSPGTATGETQYF. For the CDR3, the DNA is TGTGCCAGTAGTCCGGGGACAGCCACCGGCGAGACCCAGTACTTC.

This sequence joins TRBV6-1 and TRBJ1-2; D gene ambiguous. V dropped 3 bases and J dropped 3 bases, with 11 bases sitting between them. The CDR3 extends over 14 amino acids. Germline CDR1 and CDR2: MNHNS and SASEGT. CDR3 in DNA: TGTGCCAGCAGTGAGTTCTGGAGGGACTATGGCTACACCTTC. This codes for CASSEFWRDYGYTF.

This chain's CDR3 is CASSKGQGGDSNTEAFF. The CDR3 DNA sequence: TGTGCCAGCAGCAAAGGACAGGGGGGTGATTCGAACACTGAAGCTTTCTTT. The J gene is TRBJ1-1, the V gene TRBV9; 10 positions agree with TRBD1. CDR3 length: 17 amino acids. Germline V gives CDR1 SGDLS, CDR2 YYNGEE. Trimming removed 4 bases from V and 1 base from J; junction bases left unmatched: 10.

V and J are TRBV7-9 and TRBJ2-2; maybe TRBD1 (6 bases). Germline V CDR1 and CDR2: SEHNR, FQNEAQ (reference sequence). V lost 4 bases to trimming and J lost 1 base, with 22 bases between them. The CDR3 runs to 19 residues. CDR3 DNA: TGTGCCAGCAGCTCGCCCCCCAAACAGGGTCCGTTGAACACCGGGGAGCTGTTTTTT. This codes for CASSSPPKQGPLNTGELFF.

The gene calls are TRBV28 and TRBJ1-1; 7 bases match TRBD1. Trimming at V came to 3 bases and at J to 11 bases, leaving 6 bases not matched to a gene. Germline V lookup: CDR1 MDHEN, CDR2 SYDVKM. This CDR3 is built from 12 residues. This CDR3 is CASSFWDSFAFF. In DNA form, the CDR3 reads TGTGCCAGCAGTTTTTGGGACAGCTTCGCTTTCTTT.

CDR3 sequence: CASSSGSVALEETQYF. The DNA for the CDR3 is TGCGCCAGCAGCTCGGGGTCCGTAGCATTAGAAGAGACCCAGTACTTC. The chain joins TRBV5-1 to TRBJ2-5, with D possibly TRBD2 on 5 matching bases. With 3 bases removed from V and 3 bases from J, the gap between germline ends came to 18 bases. Germline CDR1 is SGHRS and CDR2 is YFSETQ. The CDR3 is 16 residues long.

This chain uses TRBV7-9 with TRBJ2-3; D might be TRBD1 (6 bases). This CDR3 is 15 amino acids long. Between the trimmed V and J ends, which lost 5 bases and 3 bases, there was a span of 15 bases. From germline, CDR1 is SEHNR and CDR2 FQNEAQ (reference sequence). The CDR3 region has the DNA TGTGCCAGCAGCCGACAAACCCAGGGGACAGATACGCAGTATTTT. It encodes CASSRQTQGTDTQYF.

The J gene is TRBJ2-4, the V gene TRBV18, with D tentatively TRBD1 (6 bases). With 4 bases removed from V and 0 bases from J, the gap between germline ends came to 13 bases. The CDR3 contains 16 residues. The germline V gene has CDR1 KGHSH and CDR2 LQKENI. CDR3 DNA sequence: TGTGCCAGCTCACTCCCGGGACAACTAGCCAAAAACATTCAGTACTTC. This codes for CASSLPGQLAKNIQYF.

The chain has TRBV9 and TRBJ2-5; 12 bases line up with TRBD2. Losses at the gene ends were 3 bases for V and 1 base for J; bases not matched to a gene: 4. The CDR3 is made up of 16 amino acids. Germline CDR1 is SGDLS and CDR2 is YYNGEE. The CDR3 loop reads CASSARLAGVQETQYF. DNA for the CDR3: TGTGCCAGCAGCGCAAGACTAGCGGGGGTCCAAGAGACCCAGTACTTC.

This clone appeared a single time. The chain employs TRBV10-3 and TRBJ2-3, with TRBD2 as a possible D gene (5 bases). Trimming removed 10 bases at V and 1 base at J, with 18 bases between. Germline CDR1 reads ENHRY; CDR2 reads SYGVKD. This CDR3 region has 15 residues. CDR3 sequence (DNA): TGTGCCACTCGAAATCTGCGAGCGGGCACAGATACGCAGTATTTT. Protein sequence: CATRNLRAGTDTQYF.

This clone has only one observation. This chain uses TRBV10-3 with TRBJ1-2; D may be TRBD1 (6 bases). V lost 9 bases to trimming and J lost 8 bases, with 10 bases between them. CDR1 and CDR2 (germline): ENHRY, SYGVKD. The CDR3 loop spans 10 amino acids. CDR3 DNA: TGTGCCATACAGGGACGCGGCTACACCTTC. It translates to CAIQGRGYTF.

This clone was seen just once. This chain connects TRBV19 to TRBJ1-1; tentatively, D is TRBD1 (5 bases). Germline values: CDR1 LNHDA, CDR2 SQIVND (reference sequence). Trimming shortened V by 4 bases and J by 2 bases, and 20 bases separated the two germline ends. This CDR3 has 17 residues. CDR3 coding DNA: TGTGCCAGTAGTAGGACCACCCTCGGGGGACTCAACACTGAAGCTTTCTTT. Translating gives CASSRTTLGGLNTEAFF.

The rearrangement uses TRBV6-5 and TRBJ2-3; 14 bases fit TRBD2. The germline V gene has CDR1 MNHEY and CDR2 SVGAGI. V was pared by 10 bases and J by 4 bases, with 7 bases of the junction left unmatched. The CDR3 is 15 amino acids. CDR3: CATTLGLAGADTQYF. CDR3 nucleotide sequence: TGTGCCACCACGTTGGGACTAGCGGGAGCAGATACGCAGTATTTT.